The rows below give T cell receptor beta chains drawn from one sample of a study of beta chain features in type 1 diabetes. Sequencing was performed with immunoSEQ multiplex PCR; in TCRdb, only in-frame clones are kept and a portion is missing. The top ten hold approximately 0.09% of the sample, which has roughly 150,000 clones, roughly 60% seen once. Sequencing was performed on naive CD4+ T cells from blood. The receptors were gathered from a man between 25 and 39 years old with type 1 diabetes. Both conserved end residues are part of each CDR3. Fields, in order: clone size, D gene, J gene, V gene, CDR3 DNA, CDR3 protein. D genes are given only for firm matches. Clone size is not always given. Where it is, it says once, few, many or a class for expanded clones.

-	-	TRBJ2-1	TRBV29-1	TGCAGCGGAGACAGATACAATGAGCAGTTCTTC	CSGDRYNEQFF
-	-	TRBJ2-5	TRBV7-2	TGTGCCAGCAGCTTAGAGGTGATAGGGGAACAGTACTTC	CASSLEVIGEQYF
-	-	TRBJ2-5	TRBV7-8	TGTGCCAGCAGCTTTACTGGCCAAGAGACCCAGTACTTC	CASSFTGQETQYF
-	TRBD1	TRBJ2-2	TRBV7-2	TGTGCCAGCAGCTCGCCCTGGGGACAGGGAGCCGGGGAGCTGTTTTTT	CASSSPWGQGAGELFF
few	-	TRBJ2-5	TRBV5-1	TGCGCCAGCAGACCTACTAGTGGGGAGACCCAGTACTTC	CASRPTSGETQYF
-	-	TRBJ2-3	TRBV9	TGTGCCAGCAGCGTTCAAAGCGGAGATACGCAGTATTTT	CASSVQSGDTQYF
-	-	TRBJ1-2	TRBV30	TGTGCCTGGAGTCCAGGGGCGATTTATGGCTACACCTTC	CAWSPGAIYGYTF
few	-	TRBJ2-4	TRBV21-1	TGTGCCAGCAGCCCCGGGCCTGGGGCCAAAAACATTCAGTACTTC	CASSPGPGAKNIQYF
-	-	TRBJ2-1	TRBV9	TGTGCCAGCAGCGCCTTGGGCAGTAGCTCCTACAATGAGCAGTTCTTC	CASSALGSSSYNEQFF
-	TRBD2	TRBJ2-5	TRBV15	TGTGCCATACCGGGACTAGCGGCGCGAGAGACCCAGTACTTC	CAIPGLAARETQYF
-	-	TRBJ2-5	TRBV6-5	TGTGCCAGCAGGACCTCGGGGACCGTAAAGACCCAGTACTTC	CASRTSGTVKTQYF
few	TRBD2	TRBJ2-3	TRBV30	TGTGCCTGGAGCGTCTCTCGGACTAGCGGGGGTGCAGATACGCAGTATTTT	CAWSVSRTSGGADTQYF
-	-	TRBJ2-3	TRBV9	TGTGCCAGCAGCCCTAGGGGAACGGAGGGCACAGATACGCAGTATTTT	CASSPRGTEGTDTQYF
few	-	TRBJ2-6	TRBV4-3	TGCGCCAGCAGCCAAGTCTCCATGAACTCTGGGGCCAACGTCCTGACTTTC	CASSQVSMNSGANVLTF
-	-	TRBJ2-3	TRBV7-2	TGTGCCAGCAGCCCAAATCCCCTTGGGGGGGCAAATACGCAGTATTTT	CASSPNPLGGANTQYF
few	-	TRBJ2-3	TRBV5-4	TGTGCCAGCAGCCCGCGGGACACAGATACGCAGTATTTT	CASSPRDTDTQYF
-	-	TRBJ2-5	TRBV2	TGTGCCAGCAGTCCACAAGAGACCCAGTACTTC	CASSPQETQYF
-	-	TRBJ1-5	TRBV21-1	TGTGCCAGCCTACCACAGGGGCTAGGGACCCAGCATTTT	CASLPQGLGTQHF
-	-	TRBJ2-1	TRBV7-2	TGTGCCAGCGGGGAGGTCGTTGGGACTTCCAACAATGAGCAGTTCTTC	CASGEVVGTSNNEQFF
few	-	TRBJ2-3	TRBV30	TGTGCCGCCACTCTGAGTAGCACAGATACGCAGTATTTT	CAATLSSTDTQYF
-	-	TRBJ2-1	TRBV29-1	TGCAGCGTCAGAGGGGGGACGGCGGTCGATGAGCAGTTCTTC	CSVRGGTAVDEQFF
-	-	TRBJ2-7	TRBV28	TGTGCCAGCAGTTTCGAATCAGGGCTCTACGAGCAGTACTTC	CASSFESGLYEQYF
-	-	TRBJ2-5	TRBV7-2	TGTGCCAGCACCAAAGGTGGGGGCCGGGAAGAAGAGACCCAGTACTTC	CASTKGGGREEETQYF
-	-	TRBJ2-5	TRBV30	TGTGCCTGGACGTACTTGGGGGGCCAAGAGACCCAGTACTTC	CAWTYLGGQETQYF
few	-	TRBJ2-3	TRBV6-6	TGTGCCAGCAGTAGACAGATCACAGATACGCAGTATTTT	CASSRQITDTQYF
-	TRBD1	TRBJ1-6	TRBV30	TGTGCCTGGAGTGTCGGGACAGGGAAATCACCCCTCCACTTT	CAWSVGTGKSPLHF
-	TRBD2	TRBJ2-1	TRBV4-2	TGTGCCAGCAGCCTCGTAGCGGGGGACCTAACAAGTGAGCAGTTCTTC	CASSLVAGDLTSEQFF
-	TRBD1	TRBJ2-7	TRBV30	TGTGCCTGGGGGACAGGGAGGTTCTACGAGCAGTACTTC	CAWGTGRFYEQYF
-	-	TRBJ2-1	TRBV7-9	TGTGCCAGCAGCTTAGACGGGCGGGCATACAATGAGCAGTTCTTC	CASSLDGRAYNEQFF
-	-	TRBJ1-2	TRBV6-5	TGTGCCAGCAGTAAGGACAGCAACTATGGCTACACCTTC	CASSKDSNYGYTF
few	TRBD1	TRBJ1-1	TRBV9	TGTGCCAGCAGCGGACAGGGTGAAGCTTTCTTT	CASSGQGEAFF
-	TRBD1	TRBJ1-6	TRBV7-9	TGTGCCAGCACCAAGAGGTACAGGGGGATCGATTCACCCCTCCACTTT	CASTKRYRGIDSPLHF
-	TRBD1	TRBJ2-5	TRBV14	TGTGCCAGCAGCCAAGTTTGGACAGGGTTTCTCGAGACCCAGTACTTC	CASSQVWTGFLETQYF
-	TRBD1	TRBJ1-1	TRBV5-6	TGTGCCAGCAGCCGACAGGGCGAAGCTTTCTTT	CASSRQGEAFF
few	-	TRBJ2-4	TRBV7-2	TGTGCCAGCAGCTTAGCTCCCTTTGAACTAGCCAAAAACATTCAGTACTTC	CASSLAPFELAKNIQYF
few	-	TRBJ2-5	TRBV7-9	TGTGCCAGCAGCTTAGTCGTAGAGACCCAGTACTTC	CASSLVVETQYF
few	-	TRBJ2-1	TRBV14	TGTGCCAGCAGCCACGGGTTTGCGGGGAAGTACAATGAGCAGTTCTTC	CASSHGFAGKYNEQFF
-	-	TRBJ2-1	TRBV21-1	TGTGCCAGCAGCCCCCCTGCAGGGGGCTACAATGAGCAGTTCTTC	CASSPPAGGYNEQFF